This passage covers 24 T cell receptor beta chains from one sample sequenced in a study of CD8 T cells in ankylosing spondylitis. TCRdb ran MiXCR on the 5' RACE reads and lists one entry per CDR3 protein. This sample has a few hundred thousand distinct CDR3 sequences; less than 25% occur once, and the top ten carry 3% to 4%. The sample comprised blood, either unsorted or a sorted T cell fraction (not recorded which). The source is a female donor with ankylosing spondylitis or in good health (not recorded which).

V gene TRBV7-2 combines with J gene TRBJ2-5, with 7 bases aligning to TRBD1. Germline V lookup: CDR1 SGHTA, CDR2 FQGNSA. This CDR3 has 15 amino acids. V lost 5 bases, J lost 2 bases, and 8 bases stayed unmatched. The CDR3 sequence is CASSDGQAYQETQYF. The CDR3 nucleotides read TGTGCCAGCAGCGACGGACAGGCCTATCAAGAGACCCAGTACTTC.

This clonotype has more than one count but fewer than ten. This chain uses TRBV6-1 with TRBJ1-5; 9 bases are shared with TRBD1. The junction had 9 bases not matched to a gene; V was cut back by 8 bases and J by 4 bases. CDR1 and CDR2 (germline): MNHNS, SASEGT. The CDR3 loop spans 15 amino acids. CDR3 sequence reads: CASATVGQGNQPQHF. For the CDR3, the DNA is TGTGCCAGCGCGACGGTGGGACAGGGTAATCAGCCCCAGCATTTT.

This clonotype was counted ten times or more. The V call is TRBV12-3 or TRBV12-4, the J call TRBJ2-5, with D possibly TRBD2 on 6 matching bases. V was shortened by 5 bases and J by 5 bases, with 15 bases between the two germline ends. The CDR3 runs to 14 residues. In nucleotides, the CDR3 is TGTGCCAGCAGTCCTCCCGGAGGGTGGGAGACCCAGTACTTC. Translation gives CASSPPGGWETQYF.

In DNA, the CDR3 is TGTGCCAGCAGTTGGGACTCATTCACAGATACGCAGTATTTT. It codes for CASSWDSFTDTQYF. This chain joins TRBV12-3 or TRBV12-4 and TRBJ2-3, with D possibly matching TRBD2 (6 bases). Trimming left V 4 bases short and J 2 bases short, with 10 bases between. CDR3 size: 14 residues.

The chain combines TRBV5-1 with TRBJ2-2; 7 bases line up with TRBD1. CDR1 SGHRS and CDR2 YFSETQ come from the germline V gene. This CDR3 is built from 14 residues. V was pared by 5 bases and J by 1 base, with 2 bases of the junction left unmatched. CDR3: CASRGQRNTGELFF. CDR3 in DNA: TGCGCCAGCAGGGGACAGCGGAACACCGGGGAGCTGTTTTTT.

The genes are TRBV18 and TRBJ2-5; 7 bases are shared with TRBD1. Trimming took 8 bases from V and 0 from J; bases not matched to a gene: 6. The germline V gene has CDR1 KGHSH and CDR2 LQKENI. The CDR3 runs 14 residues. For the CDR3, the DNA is TGTGCCAGCATACCGACAGGGCACCAAGAGACCCAGTACTTC. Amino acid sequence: CASIPTGHQETQYF.

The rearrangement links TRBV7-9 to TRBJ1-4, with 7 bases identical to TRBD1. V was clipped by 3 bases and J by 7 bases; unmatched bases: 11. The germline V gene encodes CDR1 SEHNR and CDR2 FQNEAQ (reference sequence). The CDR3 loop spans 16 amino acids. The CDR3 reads CASSLETGAGGEKLFF. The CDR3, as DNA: TGTGCCAGCAGCTTGGAAACAGGGGCTGGAGGTGAAAAACTGTTTTTT.

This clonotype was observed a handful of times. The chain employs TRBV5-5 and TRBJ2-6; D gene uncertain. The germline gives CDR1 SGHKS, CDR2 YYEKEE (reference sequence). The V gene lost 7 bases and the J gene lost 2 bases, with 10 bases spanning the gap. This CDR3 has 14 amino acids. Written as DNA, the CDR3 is TGTGCCAGCTGGGCCGTAGCTGGGGCCAACGTCCTGACTTTC. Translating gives CASWAVAGANVLTF.

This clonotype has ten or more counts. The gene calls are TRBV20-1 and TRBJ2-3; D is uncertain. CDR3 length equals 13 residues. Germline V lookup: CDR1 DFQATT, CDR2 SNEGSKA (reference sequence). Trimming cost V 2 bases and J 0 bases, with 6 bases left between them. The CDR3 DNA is TGCAGTGCTAGATTTACTAGCACAGATACGCAGTATTTT. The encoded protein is CSARFTSTDTQYF.

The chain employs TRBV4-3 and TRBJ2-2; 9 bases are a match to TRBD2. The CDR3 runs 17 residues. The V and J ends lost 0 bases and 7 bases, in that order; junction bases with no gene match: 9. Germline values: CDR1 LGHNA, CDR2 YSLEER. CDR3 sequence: CASSQDLAGGLFGELFF. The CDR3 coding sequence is TGCGCCAGCAGCCAAGATCTGGCGGGAGGGCTTTTCGGGGAGCTGTTTTTT.

The CDR3 region is CSARQGLSETQYF. As DNA, the CDR3 is TGCAGCGCCCGACAGGGGTTATCAGAGACCCAGTACTTC. This chain uses TRBV29-1 with TRBJ2-5; 8 nucleotides align to TRBD1. This CDR3 comprises 13 residues. Per the germline V gene, CDR1 is SQVTM and CDR2 is ANQGSEA. Unmatched junction bases numbered 8, after V lost 7 bases and J lost 4 bases.

Here the CDR3 DNA reads TGTGCCAGCAGATCCGGTCCGCAAGCTTTCTTT. This codes for CASRSGPQAFF. The chain uses TRBV3-1 and TRBJ1-1; D is unclear. CDR3 length: 11 residues. Germline V gene lookup returns CDR1 LGHDT and CDR2 YNNKEL (reference sequence). Trimming pared 6 bases from V and 9 bases from J, leaving 11 bases between. Complete variable domain (other parts from reference TRBV3-1 and TRBJ1-1): DTAVSQTPKYLVTQMGNDKSIKCEQNLGHDTMYWYKQDSKKFLKIMFSYNNKELIINETVPNRFSPKSPDKAHLNLHINSLELGDSAVYFCASRSGPQAFFGQGTRLTVV.

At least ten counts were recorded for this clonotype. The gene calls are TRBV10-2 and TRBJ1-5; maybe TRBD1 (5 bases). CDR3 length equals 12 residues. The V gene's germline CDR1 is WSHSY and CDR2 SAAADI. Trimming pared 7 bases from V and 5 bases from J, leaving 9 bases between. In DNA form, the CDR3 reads TGCGCCAGCAAGGGGAAGGATCAGCCCCAGCATTTT. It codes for CASKGKDQPQHF.

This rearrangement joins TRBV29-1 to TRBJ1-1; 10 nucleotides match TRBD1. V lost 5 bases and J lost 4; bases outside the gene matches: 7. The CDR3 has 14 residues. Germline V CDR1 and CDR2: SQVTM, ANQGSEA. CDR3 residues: CSVRGQGRTTEAFF. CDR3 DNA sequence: TGCAGCGTTAGGGGACAGGGGCGGACCACTGAAGCTTTCTTT.

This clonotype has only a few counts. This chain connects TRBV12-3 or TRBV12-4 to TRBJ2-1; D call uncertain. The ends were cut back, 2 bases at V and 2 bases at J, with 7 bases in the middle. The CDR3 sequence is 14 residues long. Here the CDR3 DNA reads TGTGCCAGCAGTTTAAGGCGGACCTACAATGAGCAGTTCTTC. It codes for CASSLRRTYNEQFF.

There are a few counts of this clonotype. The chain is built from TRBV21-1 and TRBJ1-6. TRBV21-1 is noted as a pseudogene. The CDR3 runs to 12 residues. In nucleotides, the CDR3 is TGTGCCAGCACCAGAAAGGATTCACCCCTCCACTTT. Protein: CASTRKDSPLHF.

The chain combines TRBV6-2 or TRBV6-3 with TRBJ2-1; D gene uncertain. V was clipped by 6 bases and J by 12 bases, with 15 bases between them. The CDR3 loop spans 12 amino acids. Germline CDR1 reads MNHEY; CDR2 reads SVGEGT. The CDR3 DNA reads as TGTGCCAGCAGCCGTACCCCTGGTGGGCAGTTCTTC. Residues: CASSRTPGGQFF.

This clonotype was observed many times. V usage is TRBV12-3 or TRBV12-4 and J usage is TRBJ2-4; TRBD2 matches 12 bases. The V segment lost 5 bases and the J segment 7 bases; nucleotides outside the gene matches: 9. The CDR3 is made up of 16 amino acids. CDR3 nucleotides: TGTGCCAGCAGTCCCCGGACTAGCGGGGACGGGAACATTCAGTACTTC. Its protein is CASSPRTSGDGNIQYF.

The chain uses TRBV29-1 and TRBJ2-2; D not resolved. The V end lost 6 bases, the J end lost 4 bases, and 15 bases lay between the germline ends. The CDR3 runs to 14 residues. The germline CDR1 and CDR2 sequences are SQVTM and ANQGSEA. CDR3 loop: CSVASNGGTGELFF. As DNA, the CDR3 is TGCAGCGTCGCCTCAAATGGCGGCACCGGGGAGCTGTTTTTT.

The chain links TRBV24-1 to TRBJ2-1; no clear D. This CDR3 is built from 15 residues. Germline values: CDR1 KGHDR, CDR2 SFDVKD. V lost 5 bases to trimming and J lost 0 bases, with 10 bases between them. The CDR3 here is CATSAVGSSYNEQFF. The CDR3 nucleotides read TGTGCCACCAGTGCAGTTGGCAGCTCCTACAATGAGCAGTTCTTC.

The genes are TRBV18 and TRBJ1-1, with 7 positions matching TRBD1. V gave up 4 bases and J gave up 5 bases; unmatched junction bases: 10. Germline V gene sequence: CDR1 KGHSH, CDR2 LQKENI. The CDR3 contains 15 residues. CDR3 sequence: CASSHREGAGTEAFF. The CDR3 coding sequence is TGTGCCAGCTCACACCGAGAGGGGGCAGGGACTGAAGCTTTCTTT.

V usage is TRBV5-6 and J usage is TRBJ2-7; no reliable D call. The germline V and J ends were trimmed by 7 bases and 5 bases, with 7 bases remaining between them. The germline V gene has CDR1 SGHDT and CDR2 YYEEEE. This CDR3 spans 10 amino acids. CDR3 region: CASPGHEQYF. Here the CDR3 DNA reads TGTGCCAGCCCCGGACACGAGCAGTACTTC.

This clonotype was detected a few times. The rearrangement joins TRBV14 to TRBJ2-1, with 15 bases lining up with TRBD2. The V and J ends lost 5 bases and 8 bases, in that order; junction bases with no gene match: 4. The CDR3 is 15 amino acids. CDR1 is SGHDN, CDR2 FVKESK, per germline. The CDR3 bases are TGTGCCAGCAGCAGGGGACTAGCGGGAGGTGATGAGCAGTTCTTC. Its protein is CASSRGLAGGDEQFF.

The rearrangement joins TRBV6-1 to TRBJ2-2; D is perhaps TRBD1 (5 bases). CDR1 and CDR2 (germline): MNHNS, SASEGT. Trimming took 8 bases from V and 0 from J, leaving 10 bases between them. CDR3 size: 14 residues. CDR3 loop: CASWTRANTGELFF. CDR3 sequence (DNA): TGTGCCAGCTGGACACGAGCGAACACCGGGGAGCTGTTTTTT.